A single sample is the source of the 7 T cell receptor beta chains below, sequenced in a study of blood T cell repertoires in COVID-19. The protocol was immunoSEQ multiplex PCR, while the TCRdb copy is restricted to in-frame clones and leaves out a portion. Of 150,000 to 200,000 clones listed, 82% are singletons. What was sequenced was peripheral blood. The receptors originated from a woman in her 70s with acute or convalescent COVID-19.

This chain uses TRBV2 with TRBJ2-3; the match to TRBD2 covers 10 bases. V shed 2 bases, J shed 2 bases, and the junction held 13 bases outside the gene matches. Germline-derived CDR1 and CDR2 are SNHLY and FYNNEI. The CDR3 covers 19 residues. The CDR3 here is CASSEYGRASGGSTDTQYF. The CDR3 DNA reads as TGTGCCAGCAGTGAATATGGGAGGGCTAGCGGGGGATCCACAGATACGCAGTATTTT.

The chain combines TRBV23-1 with TRBJ2-2; D is possibly TRBD1 (5 bases). TRBV23-1 is sorted into the ORF group, with uncertain function. The CDR3 has 14 amino acids. V was pared by 4 bases and J by 6 bases, with 12 bases between. In DNA, the CDR3 is TGCGCCAGCAGTCGCACCAGGGAACCCGGGGAGCTGTTTTTT. It translates to CASSRTREPGELFF.

The V gene is TRBV4-3, the J gene TRBJ1-4, with a tentative D call TRBD1 (6 bases). The V gene's germline CDR1 is LGHNA and CDR2 YSLEER. The CDR3 runs to 17 residues. With 0 bases removed from V and 4 bases from J, the gap between germline ends came to 15 bases. This CDR3 is CASSQDFSRGGNEKLFF. CDR3 nucleotides: TGCGCCAGCAGCCAAGATTTCAGTAGGGGGGGTAATGAAAAACTGTTTTTT.

This sequence joins TRBV12-3 or TRBV12-4 and TRBJ1-2; TRBD1 matches 7 bases. CDR3 length equals 13 residues. J lost 9 bases, V lost 5 bases, and 9 bases had no gene match. The CDR3 bases are TGTGCCAGCAGTCTAGGGGGCGGTCGGAGCTACACCTTC. Amino acid sequence: CASSLGGGRSYTF.

The chain links TRBV2 to TRBJ1-2, with 8 bases matching TRBD1. From germline, CDR1 is SNHLY and CDR2 FYNNEI. Unmatched junction bases numbered 8, after V lost 8 bases and J lost 3 bases. This CDR3 has 14 amino acids. For the CDR3, the DNA is TGTGCCAGCCACGGGACAGGTGGGGACTATGGCTACACCTTC. It translates to CASHGTGGDYGYTF.

By its share, this clone is medium-sized. This chain uses TRBV21-1 with TRBJ2-7; no check of the table's D call, TRBD1, against the DNA was made. TRBV21-1 corresponds to a pseudogene. The CDR3 extends over 19 amino acids. The CDR3 nucleotides are TGTGCCAGCAGCGGTCGTACAGGACCTACAAAAGAAGGTTCCTACGAGCAGTACTTC. Its translation is CASSGRTGPTKEGSYEQYF.

V gene TRBV28 combines with J gene TRBJ2-3; D gene ambiguous. The CDR3 runs to 13 residues. V was cut by 10 bases and J by 0 bases, with 11 bases left in between. CDR1 MDHEN and CDR2 SYDVKM come from the germline V gene. This CDR3 reads CATVSRSTDTQYF. CDR3 in DNA: TGTGCCACCGTATCGAGGAGCACAGATACGCAGTATTTT.